The next 16 T cell receptor beta chains were all read from a single sample in a study of shared clonotypes between healthy human individuals. Data came from immunoSEQ multiplex PCR; TCRdb stores just in-frame clones and leaves some out. The sample carries roughly 2.5 million clones, over 85% recorded once. Sequencing was performed on naive CD4+ T cells sorted from blood. The sample's subset: CD45RA+ positively selected. Every receptor here comes from a man aged 18 to 29 in good health.

The V call is TRBV25-1, the J call TRBJ2-3, with 7 bases fitting TRBD1. This CDR3 has 14 amino acids. After removal of 3 bases from V and 4 bases from J, the junction contained 4 bases not matched to a gene. CDR1 and CDR2 (germline): MGHDK, SYGVNS. The DNA for the CDR3 is TGTGCCAGCAGTGATGTAGACAGGGCAGATACGCAGTATTTT. Its translation is CASSDVDRADTQYF. Combining the CDR3 with reference TRBV25-1 and TRBJ2-3 gives the whole variable domain EADIYQTPRYLVIGTGKKITLECSQTMGHDKMYWYQQDPGMELHLIHYSYGVNSTEKGDLSSESTVSRIRTEHFPLTLESARPSHTSQYLCASSDVDRADTQYFGPGTRLTVL.

For the CDR3, the DNA is TGTGCCAGCAGCTCATGGGGGCGGGACAGGGGCTCCTACGAGCAGTACTTC. Encoded protein: CASSSWGRDRGSYEQYF. The chain has TRBV7-9 and TRBJ2-7; 10 bases agree with TRBD1. There are 17 residues in the CDR3. V was clipped by 4 bases and J by 0 bases; unmatched bases: 9. The germline V gene encodes CDR1 SEHNR and CDR2 FQNEAQ (reference sequence). Complete variable domain (other parts from reference TRBV7-9 and TRBJ2-7): DTGVSQNPRHKITKRGQNVTFRCDPISEHNRLYWYRQTLGQGPEFLTYFQNEAQLEKSRLLSDRFSAERPKGSFSTLEIQRTEQGDSAMYLCASSSWGRDRGSYEQYFGPGTRLTVT.

The chain uses TRBV19 and TRBJ1-5; D perhaps matches TRBD1 (6 bases). This CDR3 region has 16 residues. Per the germline V gene, CDR1 is LNHDA and CDR2 is SQIVND (reference sequence). Between the trimmed V and J ends, which lost 4 bases and 2 bases, there was a span of 15 bases. CDR3 in amino acids: CASSTLRGSGNQPQHF. DNA of the CDR3: TGTGCCAGTAGTACCCTCAGGGGTTCGGGCAATCAGCCCCAGCATTTT.

The chain links TRBV7-9 to TRBJ1-4; maybe TRBD1 (6 bases). Trimming removed 5 bases at V and 6 bases at J, with 16 bases between. CDR1 is SEHNR and CDR2 is FQNEAQ in the germline V gene (reference sequence). This CDR3 has 15 residues. The DNA for the CDR3 is TGTGCCAGCAGCCCCCACGGGGGGGCGGATGAAAAACTGTTTTTT. This translates into CASSPHGGADEKLFF.

The chain uses TRBV5-1 and TRBJ2-1; D possibly corresponds to TRBD2 (5 bases). V lost 9 bases to trimming and J lost 10 bases, with 26 bases between them. This CDR3 region has 15 residues. Germline V gives CDR1 SGHRS, CDR2 YFSETQ. CDR3 nucleotide sequence: TGCGCCACCACCGAGGGAACGTTCCCTGTCAGGGAGCAGTTCTTC. Translated, it gives CATTEGTFPVREQFF.

This clone was counted once. Just one base apart from a much larger clone, this may be a read error. In the same sample, other DNA sequences code for this CDR3. J is TRBJ1-1 and V is TRBV2; D remains unclear. Trimming took 1 base from V and 2 from J, leaving 5 bases between them. The CDR3 extends over 13 amino acids. In germline, CDR1 is SNHLY, CDR2 FYNNEI. The CDR3 sequence: CASSEEGNTEAFF. The CDR3, as DNA: TGTGCCAGCAGTGAAGAGGGTAACACTGAAGCTTTCTTT.

The chain carries TRBV30 and TRBJ2-1, with D perhaps TRBD1 (5 bases). The CDR3 spans 14 residues. Germline lookup yields CDR1 GTSNPN and CDR2 SVGIG (reference sequence). Deletions cut 3 bases from V and 0 bases from J, with 9 bases between. The CDR3 spells CAWRDKSSYNEQFF. CDR3 nucleotides: TGTGCCTGGAGGGACAAAAGCTCCTACAATGAGCAGTTCTTC. Full variable domain (missing parts from reference TRBV30 and TRBJ2-1): SQTIHQWPATLVQPVGSPLSLECTVEGTSNPNLYWYRQAAGRGLQLLFYSVGIGQISSEVPQNLSASRPQDRQFILSSKKLLLSDSGFYLCAWRDKSSYNEQFFGPGTRLTVL.

J is TRBJ2-7 and V is TRBV6-1; 8 bases map to TRBD1. J was trimmed by 6 bases and V by 2 bases; bases with no gene match: 6. The CDR3 sequence is 14 residues long. CDR1 and CDR2 (germline): MNHNS, SASEGT. CDR3 loop: CASSERQGLTEQYF. CDR3 bases: TGTGCCAGCAGTGAAAGACAGGGGTTGACCGAGCAGTACTTC.

This chain joins TRBV6-1 and TRBJ2-1; 15 bases map to TRBD2. Germline CDR1 MNHNS, CDR2 SASEGT. The CDR3 consists of 19 residues. The junction had 7 bases not matched to a gene; V was cut back by 4 bases and J by 0 bases. The chain's CDR3 is CASSAGLAGGPSSYNEQFF. In DNA form, the CDR3 reads TGTGCCAGCAGTGCGGGACTAGCGGGGGGTCCGAGCTCCTACAATGAGCAGTTCTTC.

In the case of this clone: Other DNA sequences in the same sample also yield this CDR3. The chain employs TRBV5-1 and TRBJ1-1; D unclear. The CDR3 runs to 14 residues. Germline V gives CDR1 SGHRS, CDR2 YFSETQ. V was clipped by 1 base and J by 2 bases, with 9 bases between them. Here the CDR3 DNA reads TGCGCCAGCAGCTTGTTGGGCCAAAACACTGAAGCTTTCTTT. Amino acid sequence: CASSLLGQNTEAFF.

The gene calls are TRBV19 and TRBJ2-7; 7 bases agree with TRBD1. Germline V gene sequence: CDR1 LNHDA, CDR2 SQIVND (reference sequence). V was pared by 5 bases and J by 2 bases, with 12 bases of the junction left unmatched. The CDR3 sequence is 16 residues long. The CDR3 protein is CASSRLSGTAAYEQYF. DNA of the CDR3: TGTGCCAGTAGTCGACTCTCCGGGACAGCAGCCTACGAGCAGTACTTC.

This rearrangement joins TRBV29-1 to TRBJ2-7, with TRBD1 as a possible D gene (6 bases). Germline assignment: CDR1 SQVTM and CDR2 ANQGSEA. V dropped 5 bases and J dropped 5 bases, with 13 bases sitting between them. This CDR3 comprises 12 residues. Here the CDR3 DNA reads TGCAGCGTTTCACAGGGCGCCGACGAGCAGTACTTC. It specifies CSVSQGADEQYF.

V and J are TRBV7-8 and TRBJ1-6; 9 nucleotides line up with TRBD1. Germline-derived CDR1 and CDR2 are SGHVS and FQNEAQ. This CDR3 comprises 15 residues. Trimming at V came to 3 bases and at J to 9 bases, leaving 6 bases not matched to a gene. The chain's CDR3 is CASSLIQGAGSPLHF. The CDR3 nucleotides read TGTGCCAGCAGCTTGATACAGGGGGCTGGTTCACCCCTCCACTTT.

V gene TRBV29-1 combines with J gene TRBJ2-5; D is uncertain. V was shortened by 4 bases and J by 9 bases, with 12 bases between the two germline ends. The CDR3 covers 11 residues. Germline V CDR1 and CDR2: SQVTM, ANQGSEA. CDR3 residues: CSVVWAGSQYF. The CDR3 DNA sequence: TGCAGCGTTGTATGGGCAGGATCCCAGTACTTC.

This chain links TRBV5-6 with TRBJ1-1; a possible D gene is TRBD1 (5 bases). The germline gives CDR1 SGHDT, CDR2 YYEEEE. This CDR3 has 14 residues. The V gene lost 8 bases and the J gene lost 6 bases, with 20 bases spanning the gap. The CDR3 DNA sequence: TGTGCCAGTACCCAGGGAGCGGCAGGAGCTGAAGCTTTCTTT. This sequence encodes CASTQGAAGAEAFF. Supplemented by reference TRBV5-6 and TRBJ1-1, the full variable domain reads DAGVTQSPTHLIKTRGQQVTLRCSPKSGHDTVSWYQQALGQGPQFIFQYYEEEERQRGNFPDRFSGHQFPNYSSELNVNALLLGDSALYLCASTQGAAGAEAFFGQGTRLTVV.

This chain uses TRBV5-4 with TRBJ2-7, with a possible D match to TRBD2 (7 bases). Germline CDR1 and CDR2: SGHNT and YYREEE (reference sequence). The CDR3 totals 15 residues. The germline V and J ends were trimmed by 4 bases and 4 bases, with 18 bases remaining between them. CDR3 sequence: CASSPGGRNDYEQYF. CDR3 nucleotide sequence: TGTGCCAGCAGCCCCGGGGGGCGCAACGATTACGAGCAGTACTTC.